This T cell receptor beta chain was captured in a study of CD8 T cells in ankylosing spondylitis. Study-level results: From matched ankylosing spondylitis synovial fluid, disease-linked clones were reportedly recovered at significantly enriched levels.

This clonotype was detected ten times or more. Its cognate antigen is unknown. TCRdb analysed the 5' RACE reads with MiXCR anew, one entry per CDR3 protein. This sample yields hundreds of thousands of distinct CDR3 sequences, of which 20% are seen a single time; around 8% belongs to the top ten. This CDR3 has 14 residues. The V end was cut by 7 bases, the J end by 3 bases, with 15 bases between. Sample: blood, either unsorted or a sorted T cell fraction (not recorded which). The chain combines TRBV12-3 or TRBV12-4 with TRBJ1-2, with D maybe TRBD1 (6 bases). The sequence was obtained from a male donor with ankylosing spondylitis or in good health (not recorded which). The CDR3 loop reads CASTLSRGDYGYTF. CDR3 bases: TGTGCCAGCACCCTGAGCAGGGGTGACTATGGCTACACCTTC.